These 30 T cell receptor beta chains came from one sample sequenced in a study of vaccination and CD4 T cells after COVID-19. Each CDR3 protein is one row after TCRdb ran MiXCR on the PCR reads. The data show some 21,000 distinct CDR3 sequences, approximately 57% seen once. The specimen was CD4+ T cells from blood, collected before SARS-CoV-2 vaccination. The receptors here all came from a human donor who had recovered from COVID-19.

The genes are TRBV6-1 and TRBJ2-7; 11 bases are shared with TRBD2. This CDR3 has 15 amino acids. Germline CDR1 and CDR2: MNHNS and SASEGT. J lost 0 bases, V lost 7 bases, and 5 bases had no gene match. Written as DNA, the CDR3 is TGTGCCAGCAACCAACTAGCGGGAGCCTCCTACGAGCAGTACTTC. This sequence encodes CASNQLAGASYEQYF.

J is TRBJ2-7 and V is TRBV10-3; tentative D call: TRBD1 (5 bases). CDR3 length: 12 amino acids. The V and J ends lost 0 bases and 9 bases respectively, with 9 bases between them. Germline assignment: CDR1 ENHRY and CDR2 SYGVKD. The CDR3 nucleotides are TGTGCCATCAGTGAGTCGAGGACAAGGCAGTACTTC. Protein sequence: CAISESRTRQYF.

This rearrangement joins TRBV20-1 to TRBJ1-1; no reliable D call. The V end was cut by 3 bases, the J end by 0 bases, with 11 bases between. CDR1 and CDR2 from the germline V gene are DFQATT and SNEGSKA (reference sequence). The CDR3 spans 14 residues. The CDR3 nucleotides read TGCAGTGCTAGGAGTATGTGGTTGAACACTGAAGCTTTCTTT. It yields the protein CSARSMWLNTEAFF.

The chain uses TRBV5-4 and TRBJ1-1, with a weak D call TRBD1 (5 bases). The CDR3 is made up of 15 amino acids. V was pared by 4 bases and J by 3 bases, with 16 bases between. Germline loops: CDR1 SGHNT, CDR2 YYREEE (reference sequence). The CDR3 DNA is TGTGCCAGCAGCCCTGGGGCCGACAGCTACACTGAAGCTTTCTTT. This translates into CASSPGADSYTEAFF. The full variable domain, rest sourced from reference TRBV5-4 and TRBJ1-1, is ETGVTQSPTHLIKTRGQQVTLRCSSQSGHNTVSWYQQALGQGPQFIFQYYREEENGRGNFPPRFSGLQFPNYSSELNVNALELDDSALYLCASSPGADSYTEAFFGQGTRLTVV.

This chain joins TRBV15 and TRBJ2-1, with 7 bases that match TRBD1. V lost 4 bases and J lost 4; bases outside the gene matches: 7. This CDR3 is 15 amino acids long. Germline loops: CDR1 LNHNV, CDR2 YYDKDF (reference sequence). For the CDR3, the DNA is TGTGCCACCAGCATCCCGACAGGGAATTACAATGAGCAGTTCTTC. This gives the protein CATSIPTGNYNEQFF. Together with reference TRBV15 and TRBJ2-1, the CDR3 gives the full variable domain: DAMVIQNPRYQVTQFGKPVTLSCSQTLNHNVMYWYQQKSSQAPKLLFHYYDKDFNNEADTPDNFQSRRPNTSFCFLDIRSPGLGDTAMYLCATSIPTGNYNEQFFGPGTRLTVL.

This CDR3 reads CASAVGGLQETQYF. The DNA of the CDR3 is TGTGCCAGCGCGGTTGGGGGATTGCAAGAGACCCAGTACTTC. The chain has TRBV2 and TRBJ2-5; either TRBD1 or TRBD2 may supply D (5 bases each). With 8 bases removed from V and 2 bases from J, the gap between germline ends came to 15 bases. CDR1 and CDR2 (germline): SNHLY, FYNNEI. The CDR3 is 14 amino acids.

In its sample, this clonotype was seen once. The V and J genes are TRBV25-1 and TRBJ2-5, with D unresolved. Trimming removed 1 base at V and 2 bases at J, with 8 bases between. Per germline, CDR1 MGHDK and CDR2 SYGVNS. The length of the CDR3 is 14 residues. CDR3 region: CASSEFGDQETQYF. CDR3 nucleotides: TGTGCCAGCAGTGAATTTGGAGATCAAGAGACCCAGTACTTC.

This chain joins TRBV11-1 and TRBJ2-1, with a possible D match to TRBD2 (6 bases). The CDR3 runs to 14 residues. The V gene's germline CDR1 is SGHAT and CDR2 FQDESV (reference sequence). The ends were cut back, 1 base at V and 2 bases at J, with 6 bases in the middle. The CDR3 DNA sequence: TGTGCCAGCAGCTTAGGGACTACCTACAATGAGCAGTTCTTC. Amino acid sequence: CASSLGTTYNEQFF.

The chain carries TRBV5-4 and TRBJ1-6, with D possibly TRBD1 on 5 matching bases. The V end was cut by 3 bases, the J end by 10 bases, with 17 bases between. Germline CDR1 and CDR2: SGHNT and YYREEE (reference sequence). The CDR3 runs to 15 residues. The CDR3, as DNA: TGTGCCAGCAGCTCTTCCGGGACCGCGGCCTCACCCCTCCACTTT. This encodes CASSSSGTAASPLHF.

There are a few counts of this clonotype. The rearrangement uses TRBV20-1 and TRBJ2-3; the D gene is possibly TRBD2 (6 bases). V shed 0 bases and J shed 6 bases, with 19 bases lying between them. The CDR3 has 16 residues. Per germline, CDR1 DFQATT and CDR2 SNEGSKA (reference sequence). This chain's CDR3 is CSARDHKTGDGDTQYF. The DNA for the CDR3 is TGCAGTGCTAGAGATCATAAAACGGGAGATGGGGATACGCAGTATTTT.

This clonotype was found a few times. The gene calls are TRBV5-4 and TRBJ1-4, with D perhaps TRBD1 (5 bases). The germline V and J ends were trimmed by 2 bases and 6 bases, with 11 bases remaining between them. The CDR3 is made up of 14 amino acids. Per the germline V gene, CDR1 is SGHNT and CDR2 is YYREEE (reference sequence). CDR3 bases: TGTGCCAGCAGCTTAAGGCAGGGTGATGAAAAACTGTTTTTT. The encoded protein is CASSLRQGDEKLFF.

The chain couples TRBV20-1 to TRBJ2-1, with TRBD2 identical over 8 bases. The V gene's germline CDR1 is DFQATT and CDR2 SNEGSKA (reference sequence). Losses at the gene ends were 3 bases for V and 7 bases for J; bases not matched to a gene: 8. The CDR3 length is 14 residues. The CDR3 here is CSARRGREANEQFF. DNA of the CDR3: TGCAGTGCTAGGAGAGGGCGGGAGGCGAATGAGCAGTTCTTC.

The DNA for the CDR3 is TGTGCCAGCAGTTCCTGGGGGGGACTCACAGATACGCAGTATTTT. Protein product: CASSSWGGLTDTQYF. This chain connects TRBV28 to TRBJ2-3, with 7 positions matching TRBD2. J gave up 2 bases and V 4 bases, and 6 bases lay outside the gene matches. Germline assignment: CDR1 MDHEN and CDR2 SYDVKM. The CDR3 runs to 15 residues.

The gene calls are TRBV28 and TRBJ1-2; TRBD1 is a possible D gene (6 bases). There are 13 residues in the CDR3. Germline V gene lookup returns CDR1 MDHEN and CDR2 SYDVKM. Trimming took 2 bases from V and 4 from J, leaving 8 bases between them. The CDR3 DNA follows: TGTGCCAGCAGTTTAAGGGACATCTATGGCTACACCTTC. The encoded protein is CASSLRDIYGYTF.

The chain combines TRBV29-1 with TRBJ2-2; 7 nucleotides line up with TRBD2. Per germline, CDR1 SQVTM and CDR2 ANQGSEA. This CDR3 region has 15 residues. Trimming took 6 bases from V and 6 from J; bases not matched to a gene: 13. The CDR3 DNA is TGCAGCGTGAGCTGGGGGGGACCTGGACCCGGGGAGCTGTTTTTT. Its protein is CSVSWGGPGPGELFF.

In this sample, this clonotype turned up once. The chain is built from TRBV20-1 and TRBJ2-7, with D maybe TRBD2 (5 bases). The germline CDR1 and CDR2 sequences are DFQATT and SNEGSKA (reference sequence). This CDR3 has 14 amino acids. V lost 2 bases and J lost 6, with 17 bases in between. CDR3 in DNA: TGCAGTGCTAGACACCTGACTAAGGGCGGCGAGCAGTACTTC. This sequence encodes CSARHLTKGGEQYF.

The count of this clonotype is one. The rearrangement links TRBV20-1 to TRBJ2-1; possibly TRBD2 for D (5 bases). CDR1 DFQATT and CDR2 SNEGSKA come from the germline V gene (reference sequence). CDR3 size: 15 residues. V gave up 7 bases and J gave up 1 base, with 17 bases separating them. The CDR3 DNA reads TGCAGTGTTCAGATAAGCGGATTATCCTACAATGAGCAGTTCTTC. Translated: CSVQISGLSYNEQFF.

CDR3 region: CSAPSTGGVTEAFF. The CDR3 nucleotides read TGCAGTGCCCCCTCAACCGGGGGGGTCACTGAAGCTTTCTTT. This chain links TRBV20-1 with TRBJ1-1; a possible D gene is TRBD1 (5 bases). Trimming took 6 bases from V and 4 from J, leaving 18 bases between them. The CDR3 runs to 14 residues. The germline V gene has CDR1 DFQATT and CDR2 SNEGSKA (reference sequence).

The J gene is TRBJ1-5, the V gene TRBV19; TRBD1 is a possible D gene (6 bases). CDR1 and CDR2 (germline): LNHDA, SQIVND (reference sequence). The CDR3 consists of 15 residues. The V gene lost 10 bases and the J gene lost 1 base, with 17 bases spanning the gap. CDR3 nucleotide sequence: TGTGCCACTCTTGACAGGAGTCCAAGCAATCAGCCCCAGCATTTT. Protein: CATLDRSPSNQPQHF.

This clonotype was detected once. This chain links TRBV15 with TRBJ2-3; perhaps TRBD2 as D (6 bases). Germline V CDR1 and CDR2: LNHNV, YYDKDF (reference sequence). This CDR3 is built from 12 residues. Trimming removed 5 bases from V and 11 bases from J, with 14 bases in between. CDR3: CATSEYRERQYF. For the CDR3, the DNA is TGTGCCACCAGCGAATACCGGGAGAGGCAGTATTTT. Full variable domain (remainder filled in from reference TRBV15 and TRBJ2-3): DAMVIQNPRYQVTQFGKPVTLSCSQTLNHNVMYWYQQKSSQAPKLLFHYYDKDFNNEADTPDNFQSRRPNTSFCFLDIRSPGLGDTAMYLCATSEYRERQYFGPGTRLTVL.

There are a few counts of this clonotype. The J gene is TRBJ2-1, the V gene TRBV7-2; D not resolved. The end of the DNA fits TRBJ2-7 better, so the J call may be wrong. This CDR3 comprises 15 residues. Germline CDR1 and CDR2: SGHTA and FQGNSA. CDR3 residues: CASSLGSAYSYEQYF. CDR3 sequence (DNA): TGTGCCAGCAGCTTAGGCTCGGCCTACTCCTACGAGCAGTACTTC.

The rearrangement uses TRBV29-1 and TRBJ1-2; possibly TRBD1 for D (5 bases). This CDR3 region has 15 residues. Trimming left V 6 bases short and J 3 bases short, with 20 bases between. Germline-derived CDR1 and CDR2 are SQVTM and ANQGSEA. CDR3 region: CSVRDSHGSYYGYTF. Here the CDR3 DNA reads TGCAGCGTAAGGGACTCCCACGGGTCGTACTATGGCTACACCTTC.

V is TRBV19 and J is TRBJ1-1; TRBD1 is a possible D gene (6 bases). This CDR3 region has 14 residues. Trimming removed 6 bases at V and 1 base at J, with 12 bases between. The germline CDR1 and CDR2 sequences are LNHDA and SQIVND (reference sequence). The CDR3 here is CASRKGGGNTEAFF. In DNA, the CDR3 is TGTGCCAGTAGGAAGGGGGGCGGGAACACTGAAGCTTTCTTT.

This clonotype was recorded only once. The V call is TRBV15, the J call TRBJ2-1, with 12 bases aligning to TRBD2. CDR1 LNHNV and CDR2 YYDKDF come from the germline V gene (reference sequence). This CDR3 is 16 amino acids long. J lost 4 bases, V lost 3 bases, and 4 bases had no gene match. The CDR3: CATSSRTSGNYNEQFF. The CDR3 DNA follows: TGTGCCACCAGCAGCCGGACTAGCGGGAATTACAATGAGCAGTTCTTC.

This clonotype was seen once. The rearrangement joins TRBV9 to TRBJ1-6; D not resolved. This CDR3 has 12 amino acids. The V end lost 3 bases, the J end lost 13 bases, and 11 bases lay between the germline ends. The V gene's germline CDR1 is SGDLS and CDR2 YYNGEE. Here the CDR3 DNA reads TGTGCCAGCAGCGCGTCTGGATGGCCCCTCCACTTT. Its protein product is CASSASGWPLHF.

The gene calls are TRBV7-9 and TRBJ1-1; a possible D gene is TRBD1 (5 bases). Germline V gene data show CDR1 as SEHNR and CDR2 as FQNEAQ (reference sequence). Between the trimmed V and J ends, which lost 5 bases and 0 bases, there was a span of 7 bases. CDR3 length: 13 residues. The CDR3, as DNA: TGTGCCAGCAGCGTACAGGTGAACACTGAAGCTTTCTTT. This codes for CASSVQVNTEAFF.

This clonotype has more than one count but fewer than ten. The chain couples TRBV19 to TRBJ2-5, with D unresolved. Trimming stripped 3 bases from V and 1 base from J, with 3 bases between. CDR1 LNHDA and CDR2 SQIVND come from the germline V gene (reference sequence). This CDR3 spans 12 amino acids. For the CDR3, the DNA is TGTGCCAGTAGTATGGTCCAAGAGACCCAGTACTTC. Residues: CASSMVQETQYF.

The V gene is TRBV15, the J gene TRBJ1-2; a weak D match, TRBD1 (5 bases). Germline V lookup: CDR1 LNHNV, CDR2 YYDKDF (reference sequence). Trimming stripped 8 bases from V and 4 bases from J, with 14 bases between. This CDR3 is 13 amino acids long. CDR3 in amino acids: CATGSGQGYGYTF. Here the CDR3 DNA reads TGTGCCACCGGGAGCGGCCAGGGCTATGGCTACACCTTC.

This clonotype came up a few times. This rearrangement joins TRBV20-1 to TRBJ2-7, with 9 nucleotides matching TRBD1. The CDR3 is 14 residues long. CDR1 and CDR2 (germline): DFQATT, SNEGSKA (reference sequence). The V gene end was trimmed by 0 bases and the J gene end by 4 bases; junction bases not matched to a gene: 4. The CDR3 nucleotides read TGCAGTGCTAGAGAACAGGGGGCAGGATACGAGCAGTACTTC. It codes for CSAREQGAGYEQYF.

This clonotype is a singleton in its sample. The chain couples TRBV4-1 to TRBJ2-7; 10 bases align to TRBD2. Germline assignment: CDR1 MGHRA and CDR2 YSYEKL. With V trimmed by 0 bases and J by 1 base, 6 bases remained unmatched. The CDR3 spans 17 residues. CDR3 sequence reads: CASSQDLAGEKSYEQYF. Here the CDR3 DNA reads TGCGCCAGCAGCCAAGATCTAGCGGGAGAGAAGTCCTACGAGCAGTACTTC.